The 4 T cell receptor beta chains below were found in one sample sequenced in a study of T-cell reconstitution after alpha-beta-depleted transplantation in children. Preparation of the TCRbeta library used unique molecular identifiers. Each CDR3 protein is one row after TCRdb ran MiXCR on the PCR reads. The sample has about 360,000 distinct CDR3 sequences, roughly 15% seen once. The input for sequencing was PBMCs, taken from the stem cell graft. Receptors originate from a human donor who donated a stem cell graft to a child with Fanconi anemia.

V is TRBV4-1 and J is TRBJ1-5; D ambiguous. The CDR3 spans 15 residues. In germline, CDR1 is MGHRA, CDR2 YSYEKL. The germline V and J ends were trimmed by 1 base and 5 bases, with 12 bases remaining between them. The CDR3 protein is CASSQVVGGYQPQHF. CDR3 nucleotide sequence: TGCGCCAGCAGCCAAGTTGTGGGAGGATATCAGCCCCAGCATTTT.

Ten or more counts support this clonotype. V is TRBV12-3 or TRBV12-4 and J is TRBJ2-4; 7 nucleotides align to TRBD1. V lost 1 base and J lost 13; bases outside the gene matches: 4. The CDR3 runs to 12 residues. This CDR3 reads CASSLEGQAQYF. CDR3 DNA: TGTGCCAGCAGTTTAGAAGGACAGGCCCAGTACTTC.

As regards this clonotype: At one end, the junction sequence differs from germline, possibly due to a read error. The chain uses TRBV3-1 and TRBJ2-5; D possibly corresponds to TRBD1 (5 bases). Germline assignment: CDR1 LGHDT and CDR2 YNNKEL (reference sequence). The CDR3 covers 15 residues. CDR3 residues: CASCQGTTGQETQYF. In DNA form, the CDR3 reads TGTGCCAGCTGCCAGGGAACGACCGGCCAAGAGACCCAGTACTTC.

This clonotype came up once. The gene calls are TRBV6-1 and TRBJ1-3; D gene unclear. The length of the CDR3 is 15 residues. The V gene's germline CDR1 is MNHNS and CDR2 SASEGT. Trimming shortened V by 5 bases and J by 0 bases, and 11 bases separated the two germline ends. CDR3 protein: CASSPTTSSGNTIYF. DNA for the CDR3: TGTGCCAGCAGTCCTACAACGAGCTCTGGAAACACCATATATTTT.